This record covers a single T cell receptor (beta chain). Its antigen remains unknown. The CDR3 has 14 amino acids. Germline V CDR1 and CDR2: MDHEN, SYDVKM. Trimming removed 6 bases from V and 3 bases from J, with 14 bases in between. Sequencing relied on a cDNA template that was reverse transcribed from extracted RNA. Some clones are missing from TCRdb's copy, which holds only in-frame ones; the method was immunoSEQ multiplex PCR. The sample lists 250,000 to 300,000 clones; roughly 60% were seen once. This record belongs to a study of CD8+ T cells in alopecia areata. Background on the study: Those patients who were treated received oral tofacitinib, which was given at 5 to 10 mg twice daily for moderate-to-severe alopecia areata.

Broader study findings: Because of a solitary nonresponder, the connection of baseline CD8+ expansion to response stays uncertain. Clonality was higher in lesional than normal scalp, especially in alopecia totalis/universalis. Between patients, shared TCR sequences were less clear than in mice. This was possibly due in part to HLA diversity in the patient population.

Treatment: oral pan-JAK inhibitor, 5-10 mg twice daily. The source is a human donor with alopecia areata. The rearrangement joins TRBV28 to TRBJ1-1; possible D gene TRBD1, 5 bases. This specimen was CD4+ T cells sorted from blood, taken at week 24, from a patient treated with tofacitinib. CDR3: CASSPFVQDTEAFF. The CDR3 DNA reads TGTGCCAGCAGCCCGTTCGTACAGGACACTGAAGCTTTCTTT.